The rows below give T cell receptor beta chains drawn from one sample of a study of blood T cell repertoires in COVID-19. Using immunoSEQ multiplex PCR, the repertoire was profiled, and TCRdb retains in-frame clones only, with some absent. The table has some 120,000 clones, more than 75% seen once; the top ten hold more than 3.5%. Sequencing was done on a sample of peripheral blood. All receptors come from a woman aged 55-70 years with acute or convalescent COVID-19. CDR3s leave out the opening cysteine and the closing phenylalanine or tryptophan.

V gene	J gene	CDR3 length	CDR3 protein
TRBV29-1	TRBJ1-1	15	SVVSYLGRGGNTEAF
TRBV15	TRBJ1-2	14	ATSRDGGDRAGGYT
TRBV24-1	TRBJ2-2	15	ATSDSFARGSFGELF
TRBV18	TRBJ1-1	13	ASSPPDRGRTEAF
TRBV3-1/TRBV3-2	TRBJ1-2	9	ASSQDGRWT
TRBV19	TRBJ2-3	11	ASMRVSTDTQY
TRBV4-1	TRBJ1-6	13	ASSRDSGVGSPLH
TRBV19	TRBJ1-3	14	ASSLQGTGGRNTIY
TRBV9	TRBJ2-5	14	ASSVGVAGVQETQY
TRBV19	TRBJ2-1	13	ASSVTSVPYNEQF
TRBV19	TRBJ2-4	16	ASSIKGLAGGGQNIQY
TRBV19	TRBJ2-5	12	ASGLDRGVETQY
TRBV2	TRBJ1-4	10	ASSGWTGTMF
TRBV6-6	TRBJ1-5	12	ASSYSTADQPQH
TRBV24-1	TRBJ2-3	14	ATSDSFGPLTDTQY
TRBV28	TRBJ1-2	12	ASSLGDRKYGYT
TRBV28	TRBJ2-3	14	ASSVATSGITDTQY
TRBV2	TRBJ2-2	13	ASSGTSGATGELF